Presented here are 21 T cell receptor beta chains from one specimen sequenced in a study of cytomegalovirus exposure and HLA in healthy donors. PCR was performed using 60 Vbeta and 13 Jbeta primers. Assay: immunoSEQ multiplex PCR; the TCRdb copy retains only in-frame clones and omits some. Of more than 55,000 clones listed, roughly 74% are singletons. Sequencing was carried out using PBMCs. These receptors were taken from a woman aged 55-70 years in good health and CMV-seropositive.

The rearrangement uses TRBV5-1 and TRBJ2-7; weak D call: TRBD1 (5 bases). The germline V gene has CDR1 SGHRS and CDR2 YFSETQ. V lost 0 bases and J lost 3, with 7 bases in between. The CDR3 runs to 13 residues. CDR3 sequence reads: CASSLGTFYEQYF. The DNA of the CDR3 is TGCGCCAGCAGCTTGGGGACATTCTACGAGCAGTACTTC.

The V gene is TRBV2, the J gene TRBJ2-6, with 7 bases matching TRBD1. Germline V gene lookup returns CDR1 SNHLY and CDR2 FYNNEI. This CDR3 is 17 amino acids long. V was pared by 7 bases and J by 3 bases, with 12 bases of the junction left unmatched. CDR3 protein: CASIGQVIFGGANVLTF. The CDR3 DNA reads as TGTGCCAGCATCGGACAGGTTATTTTCGGTGGGGCCAACGTCCTGACTTTC.

The chain carries TRBV6-6 and TRBJ2-7; TRBD1 matches 10 bases. Germline loops: CDR1 MNHNY, CDR2 SVGAGI (reference sequence). This CDR3 spans 14 amino acids. Trimming took 6 bases from V and 6 from J; bases not matched to a gene: 8. This chain's CDR3 is CASRTPDRGSEQYF. The CDR3 nucleotides read TGTGCCAGCAGAACCCCGGACAGGGGGTCCGAGCAGTACTTC.

This clone was recorded once. The CDR3 DNA reads as TGTGCCTGGAGGGGGGGCACTGAAGCTTTCTTT. Translating gives CAWRGGTEAFF. The rearrangement joins TRBV30 to TRBJ1-1, with a tentative D call TRBD1 (5 bases). Germline lookup yields CDR1 GTSNPN and CDR2 SVGIG (reference sequence). This CDR3 is 11 amino acids long. V was cut by 3 bases and J by 4 bases, with 6 bases left in between.

This sequence joins TRBV7-2 and TRBJ1-2, with D perhaps matching TRBD1 (5 bases). Germline CDR1 and CDR2: SGHTA and FQGNSA. There are 14 residues in the CDR3. Trimming took off 1 base at V and 4 bases at J, with 10 bases between the two ends. The CDR3 DNA follows: TGTGCCAGCAGCTTAGATGGGGCTGGCTATGGCTACACCTTC. Translating gives CASSLDGAGYGYTF.

The chain couples TRBV29-1 to TRBJ2-2, with TRBD2 identical over 9 bases. V trimming: 5 bases; J trimming: 5 bases; junction bases outside the gene matches: 6. CDR3 length: 14 amino acids. CDR1 and CDR2 from the germline V gene are SQVTM and ANQGSEA. The DNA for the CDR3 is TGCAGCGTTCGACTAGCGGCGACGACCGGGGAGCTGTTTTTT. Its protein is CSVRLAATTGELFF.

J is TRBJ2-1 and V is TRBV30; 10 positions agree with TRBD2. Germline trimming cut 1 base from V and 7 bases from J; bases unmatched to any gene: 7. Germline lookup yields CDR1 GTSNPN and CDR2 SVGIG (reference sequence). This CDR3 has 15 amino acids. DNA for the CDR3: TGTGCCTGGAGTGAAAGCGGGAGGGCCTTGAATGAGCAGTTCTTC. As protein: CAWSESGRALNEQFF.

The rearrangement uses TRBV5-1 and TRBJ2-7; a possible D gene is TRBD2 (5 bases). CDR1 and CDR2 (germline): SGHRS, YFSETQ. The V and J ends lost 0 bases and 4 bases respectively, with 14 bases between them. CDR3 length: 15 residues. The CDR3 nucleotides read TGCGCCAGCAGCTTGGAAGCGGACCCCTGGTACGAGCAGTACTTC. It codes for CASSLEADPWYEQYF. Variable domain in full (rest from reference TRBV5-1 and TRBJ2-7): KAGVTQTPRYLIKTRGQQVTLSCSPISGHRSVSWYQQTPGQGLQFLFEYFSETQRNKGNFPGRFSGRQFSNSRSEMNVSTLELGDSALYLCASSLEADPWYEQYFGPGTRLTVT.

The CDR3 loop reads CAWSKGARTEAFF. CDR3 DNA: TGTGCCTGGAGTAAAGGGGCGCGAACTGAAGCTTTCTTT. This chain uses TRBV30 with TRBJ1-1; possible D gene TRBD1, 5 bases. The germline V gene encodes CDR1 GTSNPN and CDR2 SVGIG (reference sequence). The length of the CDR3 is 13 residues. V dropped 2 bases and J dropped 5 bases, with 12 bases sitting between them.

This clone was recorded once. The chain recombines TRBV6-6 with TRBJ1-1; 7 bases are a match to TRBD1. The junction had 3 bases not matched to a gene; V was cut back by 4 bases and J by 1 base. Germline V gives CDR1 MNHNY, CDR2 SVGAGI (reference sequence). The CDR3 runs to 14 residues. CDR3 in DNA: TGTGCCAGCAGTTTCAGACAGGGGAACACTGAAGCTTTCTTT. Encoded protein: CASSFRQGNTEAFF.

This chain links TRBV10-1 with TRBJ2-3; 9 nucleotides agree with TRBD2. V lost 0 bases and J lost 2; bases outside the gene matches: 3. The CDR3 has 16 amino acids. CDR1 is WNHNN, CDR2 SYGVQD, per germline (reference sequence). This CDR3 is CASSESSGGTTDTQYF. In DNA form, the CDR3 reads TGCGCCAGCAGTGAGTCCAGCGGGGGGACCACAGATACGCAGTATTTT.

The CDR3 reads CAWSVRFVGQRDEKLFF. The CDR3 DNA is TGTGCCTGGAGTGTACGATTTGTGGGACAACGGGACGAAAAACTGTTTTTT. The chain links TRBV30 to TRBJ1-4; possible D gene TRBD1, 6 bases. The ends were cut back, 0 bases at V and 8 bases at J, with 22 bases in the middle. CDR3 length: 17 residues. Germline assignment: CDR1 GTSNPN and CDR2 SVGIG (reference sequence).

V gene TRBV7-2 combines with J gene TRBJ2-1; TRBD2 matches at 13 bases. Germline CDR1 is SGHTA and CDR2 is FQGNSA. V lost 4 bases, J lost 9 bases, and 6 bases stayed unmatched. The CDR3 spans 15 residues. CDR3 bases: TGTGCCAGCAGCTCCGGACTAGCGGGAGCCTCTGAGCAGTTCTTC. Translation gives CASSSGLAGASEQFF.

The rearrangement links TRBV11-3 to TRBJ1-1; D not certain. The CDR3 is made up of 11 amino acids. Germline V lookup: CDR1 SGHNT, CDR2 YENEEA. The ends were cut back, 2 bases at V and 14 bases at J, with 12 bases in the middle. CDR3 protein: CASSLSTAAFF. In DNA, the CDR3 is TGTGCCAGCAGCTTAAGCACCGCCGCCTTCTTT.

This chain joins TRBV4-1 and TRBJ1-4; D is ambiguous. The CDR3 has 15 residues. From germline, CDR1 is MGHRA and CDR2 YSYEKL. V lost 2 bases to trimming and J lost 0 bases, with 7 bases between them. CDR3: CASSQYFPTNEKLFF. The CDR3 DNA reads TGCGCCAGCAGCCAATATTTCCCAACTAATGAAAAACTGTTTTTT.

J is TRBJ2-7 and V is TRBV5-1, with D perhaps matching TRBD2 (5 bases). Germline assignment: CDR1 SGHRS and CDR2 YFSETQ. V lost 1 base to trimming and J lost 5 bases, with 13 bases between them. This CDR3 has 14 residues. CDR3 region: CASSLSLAVNEQYF. CDR3 DNA sequence: TGCGCCAGCAGCTTGTCTCTAGCTGTTAACGAGCAGTACTTC.

V usage is TRBV18 and J usage is TRBJ2-7; perhaps TRBD2 as D (5 bases). The V end lost 6 bases, the J end lost 6 bases, and 15 bases lay between the germline ends. This CDR3 region has 13 residues. Germline CDR1 is KGHSH and CDR2 is LQKENI. CDR3 bases: TGTGCCAGCTCTCCGGACTTGGCTTTCGAGCAGTACTTC. Its translation is CASSPDLAFEQYF.

The rearrangement links TRBV18 to TRBJ1-5, with D hard to call. CDR3 length: 16 residues. Per the germline V gene, CDR1 is KGHSH and CDR2 is LQKENI. Deletions cut 3 bases from V and 9 bases from J, with 21 bases between. The CDR3 DNA is TGTGCCAGCTCACCGGCGGGCAGTTGGACCTCGACGCCCCAGCATTTT. Its translation is CASSPAGSWTSTPQHF.

The chain has TRBV9 and TRBJ2-1; 7 bases align to TRBD1. The germline V gene encodes CDR1 SGDLS and CDR2 YYNGEE. With 2 bases clipped from V and 3 bases from J, the junction kept 8 bases outside the gene matches. The CDR3 has 16 amino acids. The DNA for the CDR3 is TGTGCCAGCAGCGTCGACCGGGACAGCAACTACAATGAGCAGTTCTTC. This sequence encodes CASSVDRDSNYNEQFF.

This chain links TRBV10-3 with TRBJ1-5, with TRBD1 identical over 10 bases. CDR1 ENHRY and CDR2 SYGVKD come from the germline V gene. The CDR3 totals 15 residues. J was trimmed by 0 bases and V by 6 bases; bases with no gene match: 2. As DNA, the CDR3 is TGTGCCATCAGGGGGACAGGGGATAGCAATCAGCCCCAGCATTTT. As protein: CAIRGTGDSNQPQHF.

The CDR3 DNA sequence: TGTGCCAGCTCACGTGGCATAACTAATGAAAAACTGTTTTTT. Its translation: CASSRGITNEKLFF. This chain connects TRBV18 to TRBJ1-4; D is unclear. The CDR3 covers 14 residues. V was pared by 4 bases and J by 1 base, with 7 bases between. Germline CDR1 reads KGHSH; CDR2 reads LQKENI.